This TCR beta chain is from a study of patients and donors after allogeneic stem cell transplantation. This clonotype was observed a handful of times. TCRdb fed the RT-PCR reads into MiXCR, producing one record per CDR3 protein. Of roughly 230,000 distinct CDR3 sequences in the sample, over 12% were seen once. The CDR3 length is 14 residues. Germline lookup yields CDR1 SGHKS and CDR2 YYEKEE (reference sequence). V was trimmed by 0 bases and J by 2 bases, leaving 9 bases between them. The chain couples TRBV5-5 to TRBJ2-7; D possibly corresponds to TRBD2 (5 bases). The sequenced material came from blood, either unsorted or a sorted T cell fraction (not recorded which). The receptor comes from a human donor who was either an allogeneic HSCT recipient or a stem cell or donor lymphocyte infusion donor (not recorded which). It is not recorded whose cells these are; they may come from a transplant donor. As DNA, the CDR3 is TGTGCCAGCAGCTTGGTGGGGAGCCCCTACGAGCAGTACTTC. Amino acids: CASSLVGSPYEQYF.